Each of the 7 T cell receptor beta chains below was sequenced from the same sample in a study of radiation and T cells in renal cell carcinoma (dated by TCRdb to 2020 to 2022). This sample's time point label indicates: blood 4 weeks post-SBRT, at nephrectomy. According to the study, the label for this sample's treatment or condition signals: 15 Gy SBRT to primary tumor, nephrectomy 4 weeks later. Library preparation used the immunoSEQ multiplex PCR assay. Not all clones reach the TCRdb copy of this immuneACCESS table, which keeps in-frame sequences only. Checked studies attribute under half of the gap to unresolved V genes and leave the rest unexplained. For this sample the table gives approximately 43,000 clones, of which around four fifths were detected only once. The ten most abundant clones make up 25% to 30% of the sample. The sequencing here drew on blood, taken from a patient whose treatment included radiotherapy and nephrectomy. Every receptor here comes from a woman in her 70s with renal cell carcinoma.

The chain combines TRBV6-5 with TRBJ1-1; 12 bases map to TRBD1. The CDR3 sequence is 15 residues long. Germline V gives CDR1 MNHEY, CDR2 SVGAGI. With V trimmed by 7 bases and J by 2 bases, 5 bases remained unmatched. Here the CDR3 reads CASKPGTGGNTEAFF. The CDR3, as DNA: TGTGCCAGCAAACCCGGGACAGGGGGCAACACTGAAGCTTTCTTT.

In this sample, this clone turned up a few times. The chain combines TRBV15 with TRBJ1-5; D is uncertain. This CDR3 comprises 13 residues. Trimming cost V 8 bases and J 4 bases, with 12 bases left between them. CDR1 is LNHNV and CDR2 is YYDKDF in the germline V gene (reference sequence). The CDR3 region is CATQLMENQPQHF. Here the CDR3 DNA reads TGTGCCACCCAACTAATGGAGAATCAGCCCCAGCATTTT.

This chain uses TRBV29-1 with TRBJ2-1; 12 nucleotides agree with TRBD1. V lost 7 bases to trimming and J lost 6 bases; unmatched junction nucleotides: 7. This CDR3 region has 14 residues. Germline loops: CDR1 SQVTM, CDR2 ANQGSEA. The CDR3 spells CSATGTGGSNEQFF. In nucleotides, the CDR3 is TGCAGCGCGACCGGGACAGGGGGCTCCAATGAGCAGTTCTTC.

V gene TRBV6-5 combines with J gene TRBJ2-7; the D is unclear. V was cut by 8 bases and J by 2 bases, with 10 bases left in between. CDR1 MNHEY and CDR2 SVGAGI come from the germline V gene. The CDR3 consists of 12 residues. DNA for the CDR3: TGTGCCAGCGGGCCCGGTCCCTACGAGCAGTACTTC. It encodes CASGPGPYEQYF.

The chain employs TRBV7-2 and TRBJ1-5, with D perhaps TRBD1 (5 bases). The CDR3 sequence is 14 residues long. V dropped 6 bases and J dropped 0 bases, with 9 bases sitting between them. Germline V gene sequence: CDR1 SGHTA, CDR2 FQGNSA. In DNA form, the CDR3 reads TGTGCCAGCAGTCTTCAGGGTAGCAATCAGCCCCAGCATTTT. Protein: CASSLQGSNQPQHF. The entire variable domain, with the rest obtained from reference TRBV7-2 and TRBJ1-5, is as follows: GAGVSQSPSNKVTEKGKDVELRCDPISGHTALYWYRQSLGQGLEFLIYFQGNSAPDKSGLPSDRFSAERTGGSVSTLTIQRTQQEDSAVYLCASSLQGSNQPQHFGDGTRLSIL.

J is TRBJ2-1 and V is TRBV30; the D gene could be TRBD1 or TRBD2 (5 bases each). Trimming took off 1 base at V and 6 bases at J, with 13 bases between the two ends. This CDR3 is 14 amino acids long. Germline V gives CDR1 GTSNPN, CDR2 SVGIG (reference sequence). For the CDR3, the DNA is TGTGCCTGGAGTGCGGGGACCCCCTCCAATGAGCAGTTCTTC. Residues: CAWSAGTPSNEQFF.

The rearrangement links TRBV11-2 to TRBJ1-2; no reliable D call. Per the germline V gene, CDR1 is SGHAT and CDR2 is FQNNGV. This CDR3 is 13 amino acids long. Trimming removed 0 bases at V and 8 bases at J, with 10 bases between. The CDR3 loop reads CASSLDPQRGYTF. CDR3 nucleotide sequence: TGTGCCAGCAGCTTAGACCCACAAAGGGGCTACACCTTC.